Each of the 10 T cell receptor beta chains below was sequenced from the same sample in a study of human T cells and chemical hapten exposure. Time point here: patch test 1, 2 weeks after DPC sensitization. Treatment meaning: therapeutic diphenylcyclopropenone sensitization with weekly scalp DPC. TCRdb re-analysed the RACE reads in MiXCR, keeping a single row per CDR3 protein. The profile shows under 200,000 distinct CDR3 sequences, approximately 15% of them singletons. The material was whole blood, obtained in connection with sensitization to the hapten diphenylcyclopropenone (DPC). Receptors were obtained from a woman between 25 and 40 years old with alopecia areata. Some clones in this sample may be carry-over from other donors' samples.

This clonotype has at least ten counts. The chain links TRBV9 to TRBJ1-1; a weak D match, TRBD1 (6 bases). Trimming stripped 2 bases from V and 4 bases from J, with 15 bases between. This CDR3 spans 15 amino acids. In germline, CDR1 is SGDLS, CDR2 YYNGEE. CDR3 coding DNA: TGTGCCAGCAGCGTGGGGGCCCTCAAGGGCACTGAAGCTTTCTTT. This encodes CASSVGALKGTEAFF.

This clonotype was detected ten times or more. The chain is built from TRBV25-1 and TRBJ2-4; D is unclear. The CDR3 loop spans 13 amino acids. V gave up 4 bases and J gave up 8 bases, with 12 bases separating them. The germline V gene encodes CDR1 MGHDK and CDR2 SYGVNS. CDR3 amino acids: CASSVASADIQYF. DNA for the CDR3: TGTGCCAGCAGTGTAGCTAGTGCCGACATTCAGTACTTC.

A few counts support this clonotype. The chain is built from TRBV2 and TRBJ2-2; possibly TRBD1 for D (6 bases). The V gene lost 4 bases and the J gene lost 4 bases, with 13 bases spanning the gap. Germline V gene lookup returns CDR1 SNHLY and CDR2 FYNNEI. This CDR3 has 15 amino acids. DNA for the CDR3: TGTGCCAGCAGTGGGGACATACCGGGCACCGGGGAGCTGTTTTTT. It translates to CASSGDIPGTGELFF.

This sequence joins TRBV11-2 and TRBJ1-6; 9 nucleotides line up with TRBD1. V was pared by 5 bases and J by 8 bases, with 19 bases of the junction left unmatched. CDR1 is SGHAT, CDR2 FQNNGV, per germline. CDR3 length: 19 residues. The CDR3 nucleotides are TGTGCCAGCAGCCGCACAGGAGGACAGGGGCTGTCCATTTATTCACCCCTCCACTTT. It yields the protein CASSRTGGQGLSIYSPLHF.

The rearrangement links TRBV6-6 to TRBJ1-2, with 8 bases matching TRBD1. The CDR3 has 14 residues. Trimming at V came to 5 bases and at J to 4 bases, leaving 6 bases not matched to a gene. CDR1 and CDR2 from the germline V gene are MNHNY and SVGAGI (reference sequence). This CDR3 reads CASSTVQGGYGYTF. The CDR3 coding sequence is TGTGCCAGCAGTACGGTACAGGGGGGCTATGGCTACACCTTC.

CDR3 residues: CASSQGPPNYGYTF. Written as DNA, the CDR3 is TGTGCCAGCAGCCAAGGCCCGCCTAACTATGGCTACACCTTC. This chain joins TRBV3-2 and TRBJ1-2. TRBV3-2 is listed as a pseudogene. This CDR3 is 14 amino acids long.

The genes are TRBV30 and TRBJ1-1; TRBD1 might be the D (5 bases). The CDR3 sequence is 14 residues long. V was clipped by 2 bases and J by 3 bases, with 13 bases between them. Looked up from germline, CDR1 is GTSNPN and CDR2 is SVGIG (reference sequence). The CDR3 DNA reads as TGTGCCTGGAGTCCCCGGGGGGACTACACTGAAGCTTTCTTT. This sequence encodes CAWSPRGDYTEAFF. Together with reference TRBV30 and TRBJ1-1, the CDR3 gives the full variable domain: SQTIHQWPATLVQPVGSPLSLECTVEGTSNPNLYWYRQAAGRGLQLLFYSVGIGQISSEVPQNLSASRPQDRQFILSSKKLLLSDSGFYLCAWSPRGDYTEAFFGQGTRLTVV.

The V call is TRBV3-1, the J call TRBJ2-1, with TRBD2 matching 7 bases. With V trimmed by 2 bases and J by 8 bases, 12 bases remained unmatched. Germline V gives CDR1 LGHDT, CDR2 YNNKEL (reference sequence). The CDR3 loop spans 16 amino acids. This chain's CDR3 is CASSQFSGGSRDEQFF. The CDR3 DNA is TGTGCCAGCAGCCAATTTTCGGGGGGTTCTCGAGATGAGCAGTTCTTC.

V gene TRBV7-9 combines with J gene TRBJ1-5; D is uncertain. V gave up 5 bases and J gave up 1 base, with 12 bases separating them. The germline gives CDR1 SEHNR, CDR2 FQNEAQ (reference sequence). CDR3 length equals 15 residues. The CDR3: CASSPNTGSNQPQHF. In DNA form, the CDR3 reads TGTGCCAGCAGCCCAAACACCGGGAGCAATCAGCCCCAGCATTTT.

This chain links TRBV6-1 with TRBJ1-5, with TRBD1 as a possible D gene (5 bases). CDR1 and CDR2 from the germline V gene are MNHNS and SASEGT. V was trimmed by 6 bases and J by 7 bases, leaving 13 bases between them. This CDR3 comprises 13 residues. The CDR3 nucleotides read TGTGCCAGCAGCGCCGGTTGGGACCAGCCCCAGCATTTT. Translation gives CASSAGWDQPQHF.